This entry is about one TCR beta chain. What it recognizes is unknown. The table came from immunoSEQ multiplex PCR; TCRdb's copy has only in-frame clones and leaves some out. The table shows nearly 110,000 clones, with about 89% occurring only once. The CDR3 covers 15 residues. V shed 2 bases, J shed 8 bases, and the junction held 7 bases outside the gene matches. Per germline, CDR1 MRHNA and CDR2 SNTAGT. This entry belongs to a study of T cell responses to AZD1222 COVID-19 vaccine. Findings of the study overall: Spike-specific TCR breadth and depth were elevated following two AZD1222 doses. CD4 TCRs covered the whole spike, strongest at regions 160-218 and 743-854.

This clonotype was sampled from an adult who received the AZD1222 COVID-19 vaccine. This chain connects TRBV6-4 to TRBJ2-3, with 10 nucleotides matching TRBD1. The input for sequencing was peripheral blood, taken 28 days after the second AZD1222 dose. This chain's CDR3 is CASSDVTGGMGTQYF. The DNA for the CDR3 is TGTGCCAGCAGTGACGTGACAGGGGGCATGGGTACGCAGTATTTT.